Described below is a single TCR beta chain sequence and its context. The antigen is unknown. The entry originates in a study of blood T cells in healthy people across ages. Study results and caveats: Donors of long life had a larger count of naive CD4+ cells and greater diversity than aged donors. Underestimates were what the diversity estimates from one million T cells were considered to be.

A J-beta primer mix and a sample-barcoded 5' primer were used in a second PCR of about 7 to 12 cycles. A template-switch adaptor containing 12 random nucleotides labeled each cDNA molecule. TCRdb used MiXCR to reprocess the 5' RACE reads, holding one entry per CDR3 protein. The sample shows 1.4 million or so distinct CDR3 sequences, approximately 43% of them seen only once. The CDR3 has 14 residues. Trimming left V 3 bases short and J 8 bases short, with 14 bases between. Germline loops: CDR1 SGDLS, CDR2 YYNGEE. The sequencing input was blood. The chain recombines TRBV9 with TRBJ1-4; possible D gene TRBD1, 5 bases. This TCR came from a woman aged 18-35 years in good health. The CDR3 sequence is CASSGGIGGEKLFF. Here the CDR3 DNA reads TGTGCCAGCAGCGGGGGGATTGGTGGCGAAAAACTGTTTTTT. Together with reference TRBV9 and TRBJ1-4, the CDR3 gives the full variable domain: DSGVTQTPKHLITATGQRVTLRCSPRSGDLSVYWYQQSLDQGLQFLIQYYNGEERAKGNILERFSAQQFPDLHSELNLSSLELGDSALYFCASSGGIGGEKLFFGSGTQLSVL.